The 10 T cell receptor beta chains in this list originate from one sample, sequenced in a study of control samples from healthy donors and cancer patients. Assay: immunoSEQ multiplex PCR; the TCRdb copy retains only in-frame clones and omits some. This table has 170,000 or so clones, about 92% appearing once. The sequenced sample was blood. Receptor source: a young man in good health.

The V and J genes are TRBV5-1 and TRBJ1-6, with D possibly being TRBD1 (5 bases). V was clipped by 2 bases and J by 10 bases, with 22 bases between them. CDR1 SGHRS and CDR2 YFSETQ come from the germline V gene. This CDR3 region has 17 residues. The CDR3 loop is CASSLQQGPRGGSPLHF. The CDR3 nucleotides read TGCGCCAGCAGCTTACAGCAGGGACCCCGGGGAGGATCACCCCTCCACTTT.

V and J are TRBV9 and TRBJ1-5; D is perhaps TRBD1 (5 bases). This CDR3 contains 14 residues. The germline gives CDR1 SGDLS, CDR2 YYNGEE. V gave up 0 bases and J gave up 3 bases, with 7 bases separating them. CDR3 loop: CASSVAGDNQPQHF. CDR3 sequence (DNA): TGTGCCAGCAGCGTAGCGGGGGACAATCAGCCCCAGCATTTT. The whole variable domain, filled in from reference TRBV9 and TRBJ1-5, reads DSGVTQTPKHLITATGQRVTLRCSPRSGDLSVYWYQQSLDQGLQFLIQYYNGEERAKGNILERFSAQQFPDLHSELNLSSLELGDSALYFCASSVAGDNQPQHFGDGTRLSIL.

V is TRBV10-3 and J is TRBJ2-3; 7 nucleotides align to TRBD1. The CDR3 is 11 amino acids. Per germline, CDR1 ENHRY and CDR2 SYGVKD. Trimming cost V 10 bases and J 10 bases; bases outside gene matches: 8. Here the CDR3 DNA reads TGTGCCACCGGAGCCGGACAGGCGCAGTATTTT. This encodes CATGAGQAQYF.

V usage is TRBV3-1 (or the pseudogene TRBV3-2) and J usage is TRBJ2-7; 11 positions match TRBD1. Trimming removed 4 bases from V and 2 bases from J; junction bases left unmatched: 10. Germline V gene lookup returns CDR1 LGHDT and CDR2 YNNKEL (reference sequence). The length of the CDR3 is 17 residues. CDR3 nucleotides: TGTGCCAGCAGCCGGGGGACAGGGGGGAGCGGTCCCTACGAGCAGTACTTC. Protein sequence: CASSRGTGGSGPYEQYF.

The chain couples TRBV5-5 to TRBJ1-4; 7 bases line up with TRBD1. CDR1 and CDR2 from the germline V gene are SGHKS and YYEKEE (reference sequence). V was clipped by 1 base and J by 7 bases; unmatched bases: 10. This CDR3 has 16 residues. CDR3 coding DNA: TGTGCCAGCAGCTTGACTACAGGGGACCGACTTGAAAAACTGTTTTTT. This gives the protein CASSLTTGDRLEKLFF. The whole variable domain, remainder taken from reference TRBV5-5 and TRBJ1-4, is DAGVTQSPTHLIKTRGQQVTLRCSPISGHKSVSWYQQVLGQGPQFIFQYYEKEERGRGNFPDRFSARQFPNYSSELNVNALLLGDSALYLCASSLTTGDRLEKLFFGSGTQLSVL.

This clone is a singleton in its sample. The chain has TRBV4-2 and TRBJ2-3; TRBD2 agrees at 12 bases. This CDR3 contains 18 residues. Germline assignment: CDR1 LGHNA and CDR2 YNFKEQ. Unmatched junction bases numbered 9, after V lost 0 bases and J lost 5 bases. In nucleotides, the CDR3 is TGTGCCAGCAGCCAAGACCCCCCCAGGACTAGCGGGAAAGATACGCAGTATTTT. This codes for CASSQDPPRTSGKDTQYF.

The chain carries TRBV9 and TRBJ2-3; 14 nucleotides agree with TRBD2. Losses at the gene ends were 2 bases for V and 4 bases for J; bases not matched to a gene: 9. The CDR3 is 18 residues long. Per germline, CDR1 SGDLS and CDR2 YYNGEE. CDR3 protein: CASSVSPPGLAGADTQYF. For the CDR3, the DNA is TGTGCCAGCAGCGTTTCACCCCCGGGACTAGCGGGGGCAGATACGCAGTATTTT.

The chain has TRBV19 and TRBJ2-3, with 7 nucleotides matching TRBD2. Germline CDR1 is LNHDA and CDR2 is SQIVND (reference sequence). The CDR3 length is 14 residues. Trimming at V came to 6 bases and at J to 1 base, leaving 4 bases not matched to a gene. CDR3 loop: CASSPLAGTDTQYF. The CDR3 DNA reads as TGTGCCAGTAGCCCCCTAGCGGGCACAGATACGCAGTATTTT.

This clone showed up just once. The chain joins TRBV5-6 to TRBJ2-6, with D maybe TRBD2 (6 bases). Between the trimmed V and J ends, which lost 4 bases and 1 base, there was a span of 12 bases. This CDR3 has 16 residues. Germline CDR1 is SGHDT and CDR2 is YYEEEE. The CDR3: CASSRTTPSGANVLTF. The DNA of the CDR3 is TGTGCCAGCAGCCGGACTACCCCTTCTGGGGCCAACGTCCTGACTTTC.

V and J are TRBV2 and TRBJ2-7; TRBD2 matches 11 bases. CDR3 length: 14 amino acids. The trim removed 9 bases at V and 3 bases at J, leaving 7 bases unmatched. The V gene's germline CDR1 is SNHLY and CDR2 FYNNEI. The CDR3 here is CASAPGLADYEQYF. CDR3 coding DNA: TGTGCCAGTGCCCCGGGACTAGCGGACTACGAGCAGTACTTC.